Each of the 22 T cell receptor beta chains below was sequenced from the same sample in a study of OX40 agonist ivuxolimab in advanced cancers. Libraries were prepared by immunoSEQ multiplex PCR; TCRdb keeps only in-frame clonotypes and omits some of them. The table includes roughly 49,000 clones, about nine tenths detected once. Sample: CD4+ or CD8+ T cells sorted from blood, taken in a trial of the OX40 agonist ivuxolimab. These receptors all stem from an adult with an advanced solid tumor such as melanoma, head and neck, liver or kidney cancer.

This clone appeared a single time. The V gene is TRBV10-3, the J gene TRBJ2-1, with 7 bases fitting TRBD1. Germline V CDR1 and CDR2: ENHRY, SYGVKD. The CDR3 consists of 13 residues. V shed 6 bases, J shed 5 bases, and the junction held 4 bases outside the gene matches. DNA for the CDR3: TGTGCCATCAGGCAGGGGGATGACAATGAGCAGTTCTTC. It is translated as CAIRQGDDNEQFF.

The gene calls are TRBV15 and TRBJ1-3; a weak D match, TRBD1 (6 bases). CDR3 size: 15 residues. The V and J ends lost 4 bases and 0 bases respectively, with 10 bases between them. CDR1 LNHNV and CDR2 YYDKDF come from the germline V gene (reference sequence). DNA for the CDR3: TGTGCCACCAGCACTGACAGGAGCTCTGGAAACACCATATATTTT. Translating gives CATSTDRSSGNTIYF.

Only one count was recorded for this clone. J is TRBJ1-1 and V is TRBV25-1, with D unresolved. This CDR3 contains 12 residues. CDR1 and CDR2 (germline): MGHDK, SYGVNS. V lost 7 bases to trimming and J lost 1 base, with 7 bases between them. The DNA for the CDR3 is TGTGCCAGCACGGCAGGGAACACTGAAGCTTTCTTT. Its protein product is CASTAGNTEAFF.

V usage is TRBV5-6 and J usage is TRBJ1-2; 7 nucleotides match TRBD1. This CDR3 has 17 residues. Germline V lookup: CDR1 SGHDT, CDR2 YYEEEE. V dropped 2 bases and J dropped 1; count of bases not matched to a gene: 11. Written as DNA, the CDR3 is TGTGCCAGCAGCTTTGCGGCCCGACAGGGCCGTAACTATGGCTACACCTTC. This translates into CASSFAARQGRNYGYTF.

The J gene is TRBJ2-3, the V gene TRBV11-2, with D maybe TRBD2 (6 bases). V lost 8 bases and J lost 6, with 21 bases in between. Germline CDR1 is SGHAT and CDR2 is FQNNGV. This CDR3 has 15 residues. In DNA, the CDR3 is TGTGCCAGCCGCCGATCCAGACTAGTTTACGATACGCAGTATTTT. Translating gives CASRRSRLVYDTQYF.

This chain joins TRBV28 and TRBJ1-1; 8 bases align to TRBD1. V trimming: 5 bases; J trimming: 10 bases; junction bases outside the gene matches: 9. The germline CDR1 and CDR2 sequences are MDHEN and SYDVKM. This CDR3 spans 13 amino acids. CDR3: CASSTQTGATAFF. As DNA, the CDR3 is TGTGCCAGCAGTACCCAGACAGGGGCCACAGCTTTCTTT.

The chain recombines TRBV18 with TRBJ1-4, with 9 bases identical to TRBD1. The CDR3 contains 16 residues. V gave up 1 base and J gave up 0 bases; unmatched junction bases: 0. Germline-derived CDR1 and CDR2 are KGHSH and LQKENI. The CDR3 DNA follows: TGTGCCAGCTCACCACGACAGGGGGCAACTAATGAAAAACTGTTTTTT. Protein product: CASSPRQGATNEKLFF.

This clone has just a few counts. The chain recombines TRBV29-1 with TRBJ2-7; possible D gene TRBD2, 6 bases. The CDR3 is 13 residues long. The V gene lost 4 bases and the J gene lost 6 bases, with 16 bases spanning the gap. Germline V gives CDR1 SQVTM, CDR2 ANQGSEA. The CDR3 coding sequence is TGCAGCGTTGTACGGACATTGGGGGGCGAGCAGTACTTC. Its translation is CSVVRTLGGEQYF.

The CDR3: CASSAGQGTYEQYF. CDR3 sequence (DNA): TGTGCCAGTAGTGCCGGACAGGGAACCTACGAGCAGTACTTC. This chain links TRBV19 with TRBJ2-7; 8 bases map to TRBD1. V was pared by 5 bases and J by 2 bases, with 5 bases of the junction left unmatched. The CDR3 sequence is 14 residues long. Germline-derived CDR1 and CDR2 are LNHDA and SQIVND (reference sequence).

For the CDR3, the DNA is TGCGCCAGCAGCTTGGAGCAGGGGGCGCGAGAGCAGTACTTC. This gives the protein CASSLEQGAREQYF. The chain is built from TRBV5-1 and TRBJ2-7; TRBD1 matches 8 bases. CDR1 is SGHRS, CDR2 YFSETQ, per germline. This CDR3 contains 14 residues. Trimming took 0 bases from V and 7 from J; bases not matched to a gene: 6.

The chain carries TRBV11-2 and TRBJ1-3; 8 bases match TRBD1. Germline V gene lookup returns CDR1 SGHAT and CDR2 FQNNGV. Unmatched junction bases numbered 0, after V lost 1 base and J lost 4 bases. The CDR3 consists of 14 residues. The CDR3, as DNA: TGTGCCAGCAGCTTAGGGACAGGGGGAAACACCATATATTTT. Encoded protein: CASSLGTGGNTIYF.

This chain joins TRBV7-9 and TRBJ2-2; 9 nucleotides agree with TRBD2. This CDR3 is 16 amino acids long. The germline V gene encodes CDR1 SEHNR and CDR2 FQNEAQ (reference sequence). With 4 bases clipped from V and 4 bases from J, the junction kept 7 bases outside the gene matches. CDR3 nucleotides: TGTGCCAGCAGCTCCTTAGCGGGAGCCGGCACCGGGGAGCTGTTTTTT. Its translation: CASSSLAGAGTGELFF.

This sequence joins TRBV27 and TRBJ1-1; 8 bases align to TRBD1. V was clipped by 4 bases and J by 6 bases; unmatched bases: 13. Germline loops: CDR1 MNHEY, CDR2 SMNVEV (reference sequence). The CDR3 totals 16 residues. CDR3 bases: TGTGCCAGCAGTTCACCGGGACAGGAAACACTGTCTGAAGCTTTCTTT. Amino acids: CASSSPGQETLSEAFF.

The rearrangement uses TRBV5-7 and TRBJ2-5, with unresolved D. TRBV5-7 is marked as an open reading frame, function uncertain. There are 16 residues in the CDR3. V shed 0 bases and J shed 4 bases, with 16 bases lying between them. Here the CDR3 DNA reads TGTGCCAGCAGCTTGGAGGGCCGTGGTGGTGTAGAGACCCAGTACTTC. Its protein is CASSLEGRGGVETQYF.

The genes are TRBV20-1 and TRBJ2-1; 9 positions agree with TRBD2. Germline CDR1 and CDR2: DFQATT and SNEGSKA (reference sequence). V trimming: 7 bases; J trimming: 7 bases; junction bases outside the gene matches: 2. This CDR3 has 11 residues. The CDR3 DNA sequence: TGCAGTGTGACTAGCGGTAATGAGCAGTTCTTC. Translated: CSVTSGNEQFF.

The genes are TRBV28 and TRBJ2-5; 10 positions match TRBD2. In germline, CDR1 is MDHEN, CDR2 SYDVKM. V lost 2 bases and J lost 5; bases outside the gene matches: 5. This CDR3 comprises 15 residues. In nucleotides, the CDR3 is TGTGCCAGCAGTTTAAACCTAGCGGGAGTGGAGACCCAGTACTTC. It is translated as CASSLNLAGVETQYF.

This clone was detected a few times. The CDR3: CASSPPSAMNTEAFF. The CDR3 DNA follows: TGTGCCAGCAGCCCACCGTCGGCCATGAACACTGAAGCTTTCTTT. The rearrangement uses TRBV9 and TRBJ1-1; D unclear. The CDR3 consists of 15 residues. Germline values: CDR1 SGDLS, CDR2 YYNGEE. Trimming cost V 4 bases and J 0 bases, with 13 bases left between them.

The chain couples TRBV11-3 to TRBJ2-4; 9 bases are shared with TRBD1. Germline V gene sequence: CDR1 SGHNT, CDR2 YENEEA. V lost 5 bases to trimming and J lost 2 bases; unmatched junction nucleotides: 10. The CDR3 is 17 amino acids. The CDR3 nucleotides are TGTGCCAGCAGCCCGGGGACAGGGATGGCGTCCAAAAACATTCAGTACTTC. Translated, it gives CASSPGTGMASKNIQYF.

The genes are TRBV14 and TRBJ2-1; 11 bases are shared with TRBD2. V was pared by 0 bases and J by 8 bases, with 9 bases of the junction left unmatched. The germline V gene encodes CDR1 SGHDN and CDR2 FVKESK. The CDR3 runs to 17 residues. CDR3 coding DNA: TGTGCCAGCAGCCAAGATGGTAGCGGGGGGGCTATGTATGAGCAGTTCTTC. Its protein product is CASSQDGSGGAMYEQFF.

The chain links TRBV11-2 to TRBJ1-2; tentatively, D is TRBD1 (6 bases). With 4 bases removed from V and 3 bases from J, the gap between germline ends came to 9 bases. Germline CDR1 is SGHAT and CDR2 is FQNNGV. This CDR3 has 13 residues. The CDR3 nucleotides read TGTGCCAGCAGCTCTGGACAGTACTATGGCTACACCTTC. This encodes CASSSGQYYGYTF. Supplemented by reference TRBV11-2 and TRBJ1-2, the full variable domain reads EAGVAQSPRYKIIEKRQSVAFWCNPISGHATLYWYQQILGQGPKLLIQFQNNGVVDDSQLPKDRFSAERLKGVDSTLKIQPAKLEDSAVYLCASSSGQYYGYTFGSGTRLTVV.

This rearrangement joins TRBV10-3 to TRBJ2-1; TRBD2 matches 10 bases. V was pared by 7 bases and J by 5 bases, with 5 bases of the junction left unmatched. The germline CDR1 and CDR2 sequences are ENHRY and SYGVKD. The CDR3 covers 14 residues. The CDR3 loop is CAIKGTSANNEQFF. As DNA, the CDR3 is TGTGCCATCAAGGGGACTAGCGCAAACAATGAGCAGTTCTTC.

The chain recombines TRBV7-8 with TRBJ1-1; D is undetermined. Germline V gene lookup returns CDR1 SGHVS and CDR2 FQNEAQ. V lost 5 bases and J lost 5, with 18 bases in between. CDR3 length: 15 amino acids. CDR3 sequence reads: CASSAVLGYKTEAFF. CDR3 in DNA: TGTGCCAGCAGCGCAGTATTGGGTTATAAGACTGAAGCTTTCTTT.